The rows below give T cell receptor beta chains drawn from one sample of a study of T cells after yellow fever vaccination. TCRdb passed the 5' RACE reads through MiXCR, listing each CDR3 protein once. The repertoire consists of about 63,000 distinct CDR3 sequences, with 6% to 7.5% occurring once and the leading ten covering just over 35%. The input for sequencing was CD8+ T cells sorted from PBMCs, taken 15 days after the yellow fever booster vaccination. These receptors originate from a man younger than 45 who received the YFV17D yellow fever vaccine. CDR3s include the opening cysteine and the closing phenylalanine or tryptophan. A D gene is named only where the DNA matches it firmly. Clone size is not always given. Where it is, it says once, few, many or a class for expanded clones.

clone_size d_call j_call v_call cdr3_nt cdr3_aa
many . TRBJ1-1 TRBV19 TGTGCCAGTAGAACCCCGACTTTCGGTGACGGGAACACTGAAGCTTTCTTT CASRTPTFGDGNTEAFF
many . TRBJ2-1 TRBV5-1 TGCGCCAGCAGCTCGAGCGGATCCTCCTACAATGAGCAGTTCTTC CASSSSGSSYNEQFF
many TRBD2 TRBJ2-7 TRBV15 TGTGCCACCAGCAAGGCGGGAGGGTACGAGCAGTACTTC CATSKAGGYEQYF
. TRBD1 TRBJ1-1 TRBV29-1 TGCAGCGTTGAAATTCCTGACAGGGATGAGACTTTCTTT CSVEIPDRDETFF
. TRBD2 TRBJ2-1 TRBV10-3 TGTGCCATCAGTGAGGGAGGGGTAGGGACTAGCGGCTACAATGAGCAGTTCTTC CAISEGGVGTSGYNEQFF
many . TRBJ1-3 TRBV7-2 TGTGCCAGCAGCTTAACCGCCCTAGGACAGTGGGGAAACACCATATATTTT CASSLTALGQWGNTIYF
many . TRBJ2-1 TRBV19 TGTGCCAGTAGTATAGATCGGTATGAGCAGTTCTTC CASSIDRYEQFF
many . TRBJ1-1 TRBV7-9 TGTGCCACTTCCGAAGGACACACTGAAGCTTTCTTT CATSEGHTEAFF
many . TRBJ2-1 TRBV12-3/TRBV12-4 TGTGCCAGCAGTTGGGATAGCCGACATCAGTTCTTC CASSWDSRHQFF
few . TRBJ2-1 TRBV6-5 TGTGCCAGCAGGTACCGGGACTCCCACTACAATGAGCAGTTCTTC CASRYRDSHYNEQFF
many . TRBJ2-3 TRBV6-5 TGTGCCAGCCACGCCACCCCCGGGACCTTTCCCCCGGATACGCAGTATTTT CASHATPGTFPPDTQYF
many TRBD2 TRBJ2-5 TRBV27 TGTGCCAGCAGTTTGGTAGCGGGAGTGGAGGAGACCCAGTACTTC CASSLVAGVEETQYF
many TRBD2 TRBJ2-3 TRBV6-1 TGTGCCAGCAGTGCCTCGGGAGGGCTCACAGATACGCAGTATTTT CASSASGGLTDTQYF
many TRBD2 TRBJ2-3 TRBV20-1 TGCAGTGCAGGACTAGATTGGGACGGTGGTACGCAGTATTTT CSAGLDWDGGTQYF
many . TRBJ1-2 TRBV12-3/TRBV12-4 TGTGCCAGCACAGGGGATGGTAACTATGGCTACACCTTC CASTGDGNYGYTF
many . TRBJ2-7 TRBV6-5 TGTGCCAGCAGTTACCGGGAGACATACGAGCAGTACTTC CASSYRETYEQYF
many . TRBJ2-5 TRBV4-2 TGTGCCAGCAGCCAAGTTTCCGGGGAAGAGACCCAGTACTTC CASSQVSGEETQYF
many . TRBJ2-3 TRBV7-2 TGTGCCAGCAGTCTTTATGCGGATACGCAGTATTTT CASSLYADTQYF
many . TRBJ1-1 TRBV4-1 TGCGCCAGCAGCCAAGGGGGCTTTTCTGAAGCTTTCTTT CASSQGGFSEAFF
many . TRBJ2-7 TRBV12-3/TRBV12-4 TGTGCCAGCAGTTTAGGTCAGGGCGAGCAGTACTTC CASSLGQGEQYF
. TRBD2 TRBJ2-5 TRBV12-3/TRBV12-4 TGTGCCAGCAGGTGGGGGGGAAACCAAGAGACCCAGTACTTC CASRWGGNQETQYF
. . TRBJ2-1 TRBV29-1 TGCAGCGTTGAGGAACTTGTCCTCGAGCAGTTCTTC CSVEELVLEQFF
. . TRBJ1-6 TRBV7-2 TGTGCCAGCAGCTTAGCTGGGCCCACCATGAGCTCCTATAATTCACCCCTCCACTTT CASSLAGPTMSSYNSPLHF
many . TRBJ2-7 TRBV6-5 TGTGCCAGCAGTTACTCGGAGCTATCCGAGCAGTACTTC CASSYSELSEQYF
many TRBD2 TRBJ2-3 TRBV19 TGTGCCAGTTCTTCTAGCGGGAGGGCCGGGTTGGCAGATACGCAGTATTTT CASSSSGRAGLADTQYF
many . TRBJ2-3 TRBV27 TGTGCCAGCAGTTTAGGCCCAGGCGCAGATACGCAGTATTTT CASSLGPGADTQYF
many . TRBJ2-1 TRBV12-3/TRBV12-4 TGTGCCAGCAGCCCCCTCGTGGATGAGCAGTTCTTC CASSPLVDEQFF
many . TRBJ2-5 TRBV18 TGTGCCAGCTCACCAGAGTACCAAGAGACCCAGTACTTC CASSPEYQETQYF
many TRBD2 TRBJ2-1 TRBV15 TGTGCCACCAGCCTTTTCGAAGGACTAGCGGGACGGAATGAGCAGTTCTTC CATSLFEGLAGRNEQFF
many . TRBJ1-5 TRBV7-2 TGTGCCAGCAGCTTTGCGGGACTTGGCAATCAGCCCCAGCATTTT CASSFAGLGNQPQHF
many TRBD2 TRBJ2-7 TRBV20-1 TGCAGTGTCGGACTAGCGAACTCCTACGAGCAGTACTTC CSVGLANSYEQYF
many TRBD1 TRBJ2-1 TRBV9 TGTGCCAGCAGCGTGGACAGGGCCACTATCAACAATGAGCAGTTCTTC CASSVDRATINNEQFF
many TRBD1 TRBJ2-1 TRBV6-5 TGTGCCAGCAGTTACTCGGACAGGGGGGGATACAATGAGCAGTTCTTC CASSYSDRGGYNEQFF
many . TRBJ1-1 TRBV4-3 TGCGCCAGCAGCCAGGGATATCAGGGGTTTAACACTGAAGCTTTCTTT CASSQGYQGFNTEAFF
many . TRBJ2-7 TRBV18 TGTGCCAGCTCCTACGTCGGCTACGAGCAGTACTTC CASSYVGYEQYF
many TRBD1 TRBJ2-7 TRBV3-1 TGTGCCAGCAGCCATCCGGGACAGGGAGACCACGAGCAGTACTTC CASSHPGQGDHEQYF
many . TRBJ2-1 TRBV5-1 TGCGCCAGCAGCAGTAGCGTCCCGGGCGAGAATGAGCAGTTCTTC CASSSSVPGENEQFF
many . TRBJ2-7 TRBV7-6 TGTGCCAGCAGCCCGCCGGGAAACTACGAGCAGTACTTC CASSPPGNYEQYF
many TRBD2 TRBJ2-1 TRBV29-1 TGCAGCGCGCTACGGACTAGCGGGAGGGTACCGGGGAATGAGCAGTTCTTC CSALRTSGRVPGNEQFF
many . TRBJ2-5 TRBV9 TGTGCCAGCAAGGGGGGCGAAGAAGAAGAGACCCAGTACTTC CASKGGEEEETQYF
. . TRBJ2-3 TRBV11-2 TGTGCCAGCAGCTTAGTAGCTACTAGTGGCGATACGCAGTATTTT CASSLVATSGDTQYF
many . TRBJ2-7 TRBV12-3/TRBV12-4 TGTGCCAGCAGTCCAGCAAGGTTTGAGCAGTACTTC CASSPARFEQYF
many . TRBJ2-7 TRBV12-3/TRBV12-4 TGTGCCAGCAGTCCTATGGAGGGGACTCATCGGGGCGAGCAGTACTTC CASSPMEGTHRGEQYF
many TRBD1 TRBJ2-4 TRBV12-3/TRBV12-4 TGTGCCAGCAGTTCCCTGGGACAGGGGACTTACATTCAGTACTTC CASSSLGQGTYIQYF
many . TRBJ1-2 TRBV6-2/TRBV6-3 TGTGCCAGCGCCAATGGACAGATTAGTGGCTACACCTTC CASANGQISGYTF
many TRBD1 TRBJ2-7 TRBV6-5 TGTGCCAGCAGGCCCCCTGGGACAGCCACCTCCTACGAGCAGTACTTC CASRPPGTATSYEQYF
. TRBD1 TRBJ1-1 TRBV11-3 TGTGCCACCGTCCCTATGAGCGGACAGGGACTATTCACTGAAGCTTTCTTT CATVPMSGQGLFTEAFF
many TRBD2 TRBJ2-1 TRBV29-1 TGCAGGACCCCCCTAGCGGGAGACATGGGCGATGAGCAGTTCTTC CRTPLAGDMGDEQFF
many . TRBJ2-7 TRBV20-1 TGCAGTGCTCGTGACAGTTCCTACGAGCAGTACTTC CSARDSSYEQYF
many . TRBJ1-2 TRBV12-3/TRBV12-4 TGTGCCAGCAGCCCAGACTCCTATGGCTACACCTTC CASSPDSYGYTF
many . TRBJ1-1 TRBV12-3/TRBV12-4 TGTGCCAGCAGTTTGTACACGTACACTGAAGCTTTCTTT CASSLYTYTEAFF
many TRBD2 TRBJ2-3 TRBV12-3/TRBV12-4 TGTGCCAGCAGTTTAGCGTATTCGACTAGCGTATCGGATACGCAGTATTTT CASSLAYSTSVSDTQYF
many . TRBJ2-7 TRBV7-8 TGTGCCAGCAGCTTAGGCGGGCAGCCAACCTACGAGCAGTACTTC CASSLGGQPTYEQYF
many TRBD2 TRBJ2-1 TRBV12-3/TRBV12-4 TGTGCCAGCAGTTCACACCTCCCGACTAGCGGGTTCAACCCCGATGAGCAGTTCTTC CASSSHLPTSGFNPDEQFF
many TRBD2 TRBJ2-5 TRBV4-2 TGTGCCAGCAGCCAAGATGGCACTAGCGGGAGGGGTCGCCAAGAGACCCAGTACTTC CASSQDGTSGRGRQETQYF
many . TRBJ2-7 TRBV20-1 TGCAGTGCTACCCCTAGCACGGGTTCCTACGAGCAGTACTTC CSATPSTGSYEQYF